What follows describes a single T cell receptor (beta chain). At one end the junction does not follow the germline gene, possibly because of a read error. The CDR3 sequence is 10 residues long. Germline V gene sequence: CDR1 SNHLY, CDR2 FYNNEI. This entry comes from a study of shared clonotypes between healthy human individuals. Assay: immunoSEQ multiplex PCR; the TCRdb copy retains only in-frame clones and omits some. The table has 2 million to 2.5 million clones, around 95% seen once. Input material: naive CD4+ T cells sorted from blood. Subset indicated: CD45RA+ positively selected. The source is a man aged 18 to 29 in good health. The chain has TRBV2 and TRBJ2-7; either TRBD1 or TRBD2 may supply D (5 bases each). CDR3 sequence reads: CAMGTYEQCF. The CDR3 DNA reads TGTGCCATGGGGACCTACGAGCAGTGCTTC. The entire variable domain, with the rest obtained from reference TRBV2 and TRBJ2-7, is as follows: EPEVTQTPSHQVTQMGQEVILRCVPISNHLYFYWYRQILGQKVEFLVSFYNNEISEKSEIFDDQFSVERPDGSNFTLKIRSTKLEDSAMYFCAMGTYEQCFGPGTRLTVT.